These 29 T cell receptor beta chains came from one sample sequenced in a study of T cell responses to AZD1222 COVID-19 vaccine. Assay used: immunoSEQ multiplex PCR; TCRdb lists only in-frame clones, some missing. Counted here are approximately 100,000 clones, 90% occurring once; the ten biggest clones make up about 5%. The sequencing used peripheral blood, collected 28 days after the second AZD1222 dose. The origin of the receptors is an adult who received the AZD1222 COVID-19 vaccine.

This sequence joins TRBV5-1 and TRBJ2-7, with TRBD2 matching 12 bases. CDR3 length equals 16 residues. The junction had 5 bases not matched to a gene; V was cut back by 4 bases and J by 0 bases. Germline CDR1 reads SGHRS; CDR2 reads YFSETQ. DNA for the CDR3: TGCGCCAGCAGCCCGGAACTAGCGGGGGGCTCCTACGAGCAGTACTTC. Translated, it gives CASSPELAGGSYEQYF.

The chain links TRBV20-1 to TRBJ2-2; D perhaps matches TRBD1 (6 bases). Germline V gene data show CDR1 as DFQATT and CDR2 as SNEGSKA (reference sequence). V shed 3 bases and J shed 6 bases, with 20 bases lying between them. The CDR3 spans 16 residues. This CDR3 is CSASGSLQGSPGELFF. The CDR3 DNA sequence: TGCAGTGCTAGTGGGTCTTTGCAGGGGTCGCCCGGGGAGCTGTTTTTT.

The V gene is TRBV7-2, the J gene TRBJ1-2; perhaps TRBD1 as D (6 bases). V lost 2 bases and J lost 3, with 10 bases in between. The CDR3 is made up of 14 amino acids. Germline CDR1 and CDR2: SGHTA and FQGNSA. DNA of the CDR3: TGTGCCAGCAGCTTAAGCGCAGGGGACTATGGCTACACCTTC. Translated: CASSLSAGDYGYTF.

The chain has TRBV6-5 and TRBJ1-1, with D possibly being TRBD1 (6 bases). CDR3 length equals 14 residues. Germline loops: CDR1 MNHEY, CDR2 SVGAGI. V lost 4 bases to trimming and J lost 5 bases, with 14 bases between them. The chain's CDR3 is CASSSRGAWTEAFF. The CDR3 region has the DNA TGTGCCAGCAGTTCAAGGGGGGCTTGGACTGAAGCTTTCTTT.

The chain uses TRBV7-2 and TRBJ1-1, with a tentative D call TRBD1 (6 bases). The germline gives CDR1 SGHTA, CDR2 FQGNSA. CDR3 length equals 15 residues. Between the trimmed V and J ends, which lost 5 bases and 0 bases, there was a span of 13 bases. The chain's CDR3 is CASSLGQIMNTEAFF. CDR3 coding DNA: TGTGCCAGCAGCCTAGGACAGATAATGAACACTGAAGCTTTCTTT.

J is TRBJ1-5 and V is TRBV20-1; unclear D gene. This CDR3 has 10 amino acids. The ends were cut back, 6 bases at V and 9 bases at J, with 9 bases in the middle. Germline loops: CDR1 DFQATT, CDR2 SNEGSKA (reference sequence). The CDR3 sequence is CSAQLGPQHF. In DNA, the CDR3 is TGCAGTGCCCAACTTGGGCCCCAGCATTTT.

The V gene is TRBV30, the J gene TRBJ1-4; D gene uncertain. The length of the CDR3 is 16 residues. Germline V gene sequence: CDR1 GTSNPN, CDR2 SVGIG (reference sequence). V shed 2 bases and J shed 9 bases, with 22 bases lying between them. The CDR3 spells CAWSISSVSRTKKLFF. CDR3 bases: TGTGCCTGGAGTATTTCTTCGGTCTCCCGGACCAAAAAACTGTTTTTT.

The chain recombines TRBV7-9 with TRBJ1-1, with D hard to call. Trimming cost V 5 bases and J 0 bases, with 10 bases left between them. There are 14 residues in the CDR3. Germline V gene sequence: CDR1 SEHNR, CDR2 FQNEAQ (reference sequence). The chain's CDR3 is CASSRTVMNTEAFF. CDR3 DNA: TGTGCCAGCAGCCGGACTGTTATGAACACTGAAGCTTTCTTT.

The chain joins TRBV29-1 to TRBJ1-5, with 10 bases fitting TRBD1. The germline CDR1 and CDR2 sequences are SQVTM and ANQGSEA. The ends lost 6 bases at V and 5 bases at J; junction bases unmatched: 7. The CDR3 length is 14 residues. The DNA for the CDR3 is TGCAGCGTCTCTCCCGGGACAGGGGATCAGCCCCAGCATTTT. Residues: CSVSPGTGDQPQHF. The full variable domain, with the rest looked up from reference TRBV29-1 and TRBJ1-5, is SAVISQKPSRDICQRGTSLTIQCQVDSQVTMMFWYRQQPGQSLTLIATANQGSEATYESGFVIDKFPISRPNLTFSTLTVSNMSPEDSSIYLCSVSPGTGDQPQHFGDGTRLSIL.

CDR3 coding DNA: TGTGCCAGCAGCTTAAGCGGGGGGTTTTACGAGCAGTACTTC. It encodes CASSLSGGFYEQYF. The chain has TRBV11-2 and TRBJ2-7; 9 bases map to TRBD2. Germline V lookup: CDR1 SGHAT, CDR2 FQNNGV. The CDR3 is 14 residues long. V shed 2 bases and J 4 bases; nucleotides not matched to a gene: 3.

This sequence joins TRBV28 and TRBJ1-2; D is unresolved. This CDR3 is 15 amino acids long. V was cut by 5 bases and J by 6 bases, with 19 bases left in between. Germline V gene lookup returns CDR1 MDHEN and CDR2 SYDVKM. For the CDR3, the DNA is TGTGCCAGCAGTCCCGAGGTGGGAGGGTACAATGGCTACACCTTC. Its protein is CASSPEVGGYNGYTF.

V usage is TRBV24-1 and J usage is TRBJ2-3; the D is unclear. Germline CDR1 is KGHDR and CDR2 is SFDVKD. This CDR3 spans 14 amino acids. Trimming removed 4 bases from V and 3 bases from J, with 10 bases in between. The CDR3 DNA sequence: TGTGCCACCAGTGACCTAAGACAAACAGATACGCAGTATTTT. Encoded protein: CATSDLRQTDTQYF.

This clone occurred a few times. The CDR3 DNA is TGCGCCAGCAGCCTGACTGATAATCAGCCCCAGCATTTT. Residues: CASSLTDNQPQHF. V gene TRBV4-3 combines with J gene TRBJ1-5; D remains unclear. This CDR3 has 13 residues. The germline V gene has CDR1 LGHNA and CDR2 YSLEER. The V and J ends lost 4 bases and 4 bases respectively, with 8 bases between them.

The chain carries TRBV29-1 and TRBJ1-2; D is perhaps TRBD1 (5 bases). The germline V gene encodes CDR1 SQVTM and CDR2 ANQGSEA. The germline V and J ends were trimmed by 3 bases and 8 bases, with 16 bases remaining between them. The CDR3 consists of 13 residues. CDR3 region: CSVDSGIGGGYTF. CDR3 DNA: TGCAGCGTTGATTCGGGAATCGGGGGAGGCTACACCTTC.

The chain is built from TRBV6-5 and TRBJ1-6, with D possibly matching TRBD1 (5 bases). This CDR3 region has 13 residues. CDR1 and CDR2 (germline): MNHEY, SVGAGI. Trimming left V 4 bases short and J 7 bases short, with 8 bases between. The chain's CDR3 is CASSLGLNSPLHF. The CDR3 DNA reads TGTGCCAGCAGTTTGGGACTGAATTCACCCCTCCACTTT.

The chain links TRBV7-2 to TRBJ2-3; D call uncertain. V was trimmed by 1 base and J by 2 bases, leaving 7 bases between them. This CDR3 spans 14 amino acids. Germline V gives CDR1 SGHTA, CDR2 FQGNSA. This CDR3 is CASSLVYYTDTQYF. In nucleotides, the CDR3 is TGTGCCAGCAGCTTAGTTTATTACACAGATACGCAGTATTTT.

The chain has TRBV24-1 and TRBJ2-5, with D hard to call. V lost 0 bases and J 2 bases, leaving 3 bases between the germline ends. CDR3 size: 13 residues. Germline V CDR1 and CDR2: KGHDR, SFDVKD. DNA of the CDR3: TGTGCCACCAGTGATTTGGGGCAAGAGACCCAGTACTTC. Encoded protein: CATSDLGQETQYF.

The count of this clone is one. The rearrangement links TRBV10-3 to TRBJ1-5, with D maybe TRBD1 (5 bases). Germline V gene lookup returns CDR1 ENHRY and CDR2 SYGVKD. V lost 0 bases, J lost 0 bases, and 9 bases lay in between. The CDR3 contains 16 residues. The CDR3 nucleotides read TGTGCCATCAGTGAGTCAGGAGGGACTAGCAATCAGCCCCAGCATTTT. It codes for CAISESGGTSNQPQHF.

In its sample, this clone was seen a few times. This CDR3 is CASSPQTPEGSPLHF. The DNA for the CDR3 is TGTGCCAGCAGCCCCCAGACACCAGAGGGGTCACCCCTCCACTTT. The chain is built from TRBV16 and TRBJ1-6; weak D call: TRBD1 (5 bases). The V end lost 4 bases, the J end lost 10 bases, and 17 bases lay between the germline ends. The germline CDR1 and CDR2 sequences are KGHSY and FQNENV. The CDR3 consists of 15 residues.

The chain uses TRBV18 and TRBJ2-7; 7 nucleotides match TRBD1. Germline CDR1 KGHSH, CDR2 LQKENI. With 6 bases clipped from V and 3 bases from J, the junction kept 5 bases outside the gene matches. This CDR3 has 13 residues. CDR3 DNA sequence: TGTGCCAGCTCCTCAACAGGGGTCTACGAGCAGTACTTC. Translated, it gives CASSSTGVYEQYF.

The chain is built from TRBV7-2 and TRBJ1-1, with 9 nucleotides matching TRBD1. This CDR3 spans 16 amino acids. Germline V gene data show CDR1 as SGHTA and CDR2 as FQGNSA. Germline trimming cut 1 base from V and 5 bases from J; bases unmatched to any gene: 8. CDR3 in amino acids: CASSLVGTGRETEAFF. The DNA for the CDR3 is TGTGCCAGCAGCTTAGTTGGGACAGGGAGGGAAACTGAAGCTTTCTTT.

J is TRBJ2-7 and V is TRBV13; 9 bases match TRBD1. The CDR3 contains 16 residues. V shed 3 bases and J 2 bases; nucleotides not matched to a gene: 8. Per the germline V gene, CDR1 is PRHDT and CDR2 is FYEKMQ (reference sequence). As DNA, the CDR3 is TGTGCCAGCAGCTTTTATGGACAGGGGACCACCTACGAGCAGTACTTC. Encoded protein: CASSFYGQGTTYEQYF.

V gene TRBV18 combines with J gene TRBJ2-5, with D possibly being TRBD1 (6 bases). V was shortened by 4 bases and J by 0 bases, with 15 bases between the two germline ends. The CDR3 has 16 residues. The V gene's germline CDR1 is KGHSH and CDR2 LQKENI. In nucleotides, the CDR3 is TGTGCCAGCTCACTACCGGGACATCCGTACCAAGAGACCCAGTACTTC. This encodes CASSLPGHPYQETQYF.

V is TRBV28 and J is TRBJ1-4, with 7 bases identical to TRBD1. This CDR3 has 16 residues. Germline assignment: CDR1 MDHEN and CDR2 SYDVKM. V was clipped by 3 bases and J by 7 bases; unmatched bases: 11. This CDR3 is CASSLRPGQPAEKLFF. The CDR3 DNA reads as TGTGCCAGCAGTTTGCGCCCGGGACAGCCGGCTGAAAAACTGTTTTTT.

V gene TRBV7-9 combines with J gene TRBJ1-1, with D perhaps TRBD1 (5 bases). Trimming shortened V by 3 bases and J by 1 base, and 9 bases separated the two germline ends. CDR1 is SEHNR and CDR2 is FQNEAQ in the germline V gene (reference sequence). CDR3 length: 14 residues. The CDR3: CASSFGGENTEAFF. The CDR3 bases are TGTGCCAGCAGCTTTGGAGGGGAGAACACTGAAGCTTTCTTT.

The chain has TRBV6-2 or TRBV6-3 and TRBJ2-1; D perhaps matches TRBD1 (6 bases). Germline V lookup: CDR1 MNHEY, CDR2 SVGEGT. The CDR3 runs to 15 residues. V was cut by 5 bases and J by 2 bases, with 13 bases left in between. The CDR3 region is CASSPQGHPYNEQFF. Here the CDR3 DNA reads TGTGCCAGCAGTCCGCAGGGGCACCCCTACAATGAGCAGTTCTTC.

The chain joins TRBV19 to TRBJ1-1, with TRBD1 as a possible D gene (6 bases). Trimming took 7 bases from V and 6 from J, leaving 12 bases between them. The CDR3 has 12 residues. The germline V gene has CDR1 LNHDA and CDR2 SQIVND (reference sequence). In DNA, the CDR3 is TGTGCCAGTATCCGGGCAGGGGCTGAAGCTTTCTTT. It specifies CASIRAGAEAFF.

The chain employs TRBV5-6 and TRBJ1-3; D unclear. The CDR3 length is 15 residues. Trimming took 0 bases from V and 0 from J, leaving 7 bases between them. Germline values: CDR1 SGHDT, CDR2 YYEEEE. Written as DNA, the CDR3 is TGTGCCAGCAGCTTGGCGTGGACCTCTGGAAACACCATATATTTT. Its translation: CASSLAWTSGNTIYF.

As DNA, the CDR3 is TGTGCCAGCAGCGAACCAACAGCCGGGAATTCACCCCTCCACTTT. Translated, it gives CASSEPTAGNSPLHF. The chain employs TRBV25-1 and TRBJ1-6, with D unclear. The germline V gene has CDR1 MGHDK and CDR2 SYGVNS. Trimming stripped 6 bases from V and 7 bases from J, with 16 bases between. The CDR3 is 15 residues long.